This TCR beta chain was profiled in a study of cytomegalovirus exposure and HLA in healthy donors listed by TCRdb under 2017. Background on the whole study: An earlier analysis of some 550 of the donors reported about 250 Gb of sequence data and roughly 100 million unique TCR beta sequences from about 179 million T cells. Approximately 300 gigabases of sequencing data and approximately 92 million unique TCR sequences made up an early release that covered nearly 650 HLA-typed donors. Among the roughly 400 genotyped donors, about 83% belonged to the genetic ancestry cluster associated with self-reported Caucasian donors. The study was designed to test whether signatures of past pathogen exposure could be identified by cataloging public T cell receptors. Using immunosequencing, the study profiled T cell repertoires from 550 to 750 subjects and related those repertoires to cytomegalovirus serostatus. In addition to the first cohort of several hundred subjects, a separate validation cohort of 130 or so different subjects was used. To predict cytomegalovirus infection status, the study combined high-throughput TCR immunosequencing, statistical association of individual TCRs with disease status, and machine learning. To study patterns of TCR occurrence, a later analysis re-analyzed previously published TCR beta repertoires from more than 550 donors and added high-resolution HLA genotyping. The later analysis used no new phenotypic data to find candidate immune exposures, relying instead on TCR beta sequences and their occurrence across donors. An earlier analysis of 587 of the donors applied high-throughput TCR beta sequencing to assess whether each TCR beta V gene segment acted as functional or pseudogenic. Alongside the repertoire data, information on donor age, sex, ethnicity and CMV serostatus was compiled. A later genetic analysis took genome-wide SNP genotypes for about 65% of the 666 donors and used that subset as a discovery cohort. Every repertoire in the discovery cohort had been generated on one and the same sequencing platform. HLA typing covered class I and class II loci at four-digit resolution. The number of donors typed differed by locus, with roughly 629-640 for A, B, C, DRB1 and DQB1, 522 for DQA1, nearly 610 for DPA1, and over 400 for DPB1. Five DR-DQ haplotypes were treated as single units for association and clustering because of strong linkage in the cohort. Among a few hundred genotyped donors of the cohort, an average of about 240,000 unique TCR beta nucleotide sequences were sequenced per donor, roughly 18% of them non-productive. Broad study findings and their caveats: For the cohort, immune exposure information was limited to CMV serostatus. In a later analysis, TCR association rates were found to vary across HLA loci, with the most associated TCRs seen for DRB1 alleles and the fewest for HLA-C alleles. Some IMGT-functional V segments, including TRBV6-2 and TRBV6-3, could not be told apart with the 87-base-pair reads, so those segments were excluded. Sequencing depth was assumed to be roughly uniform across donors in the presence/absence analyses, though that assumption may not hold. Across donors, most TCR sequences were observed very rarely, whereas some public TCRs were present in many individuals. Correlated functional status among segregating V segments might be attributable to linkage disequilibrium, but an unknown experimental factor could not be ruled out. Broadly in line with IMGT annotations, most TCR beta V segments showed up in productive rearrangements about 90% or about 30% of the time in an earlier analysis of 450 to 750 of the donors. Compared with the approximately 700-donor mean, donors in an Asian-associated ancestry cluster had fewer N-insertions in productive TCRs, according to a later genetic analysis. The cohort was sequenced for TCR beta chains only, and without alpha or paired-chain data the features that could be detected were limited. Specific HLA alleles were associated with over 15,000 TCR beta sequences at a false discovery rate of 0.05 in a later analysis. HLA typing was unavailable for some donors at each locus, so association tests used only the typed subset. Cytomegalovirus status was reported to be diagnosed by the classifier with high specificity and sensitivity in both the original and validation cohorts. When HLA alleles, especially DR and DQ, strongly co-occurred, TCR associations were difficult to assign to individual alleles. In a later analysis, HLA-associated TCR beta chains were found to be more clonally expanded and to have lower generation probabilities than equally common non-associated chains. The authors suggested that the approach could potentially be generalized to other disease states and immunological phenotypes. In vitro tests confirmed that a few of the cytomegalovirus-associated TCR beta chains recognize cytomegalovirus antigens. Because counts were too low, approximately 15 rarely observed V segments, including chromosome 9 orphons, were excluded from the earlier analysis of 587 of the donors. A cluster of highly shared sequence variants was judged likely to represent a technical artifact of the sequencing pipeline. In a later genetic analysis, a missense DCLRE1C variant was associated with V-gene and J-gene trimming of TCR beta chains, and the association was replicated in an independent cohort. The study listed approximately 150 TCR beta chains as associated with cytomegalovirus. A further reported finding was that TCR beta sequences accurately predicted the HLA-A and HLA-B alleles for most subjects in the first cohort. Most CMV-associated TCR beta chains appeared to be HLA-restricted in a later analysis, and the HLA associations seemed to be driven largely by CMV exposure. Several of the top co-occurrence clusters appeared to be linked to parvovirus B19, influenza, CMV and Epstein-Barr virus, according to a later analysis.

The library came from the immunoSEQ multiplex PCR assay. For the multiplex PCR, a mixture combining 60 forward primers for TCR Vbeta segments and 13 reverse primers for TCR Jbeta segments was used. Amplification of the CDR3 region of rearranged TCR beta genes was performed with a multiplex PCR assay on genomic DNA. Amplified TCR beta libraries were sequenced as 87-base-pair reads on the Illumina HiSeq System. For the original study's pipeline: In a later analysis, around 80 million unique TCR beta chains were counted across the 500 to 700 repertoires, and approximately 11 million of these chains were shared by at least two donors. A nearest-neighbor algorithm error-corrected the raw reads and collapsed the reads into unique sequences, merging closely related sequences to remove PCR and sequencing errors. CDR3 sequences were aligned to IMGT reference sequences to assign V, D and J gene segments. For a sequence to be retained, at least a six-nucleotide match to both a V gene segment and a J gene segment was required. A rearrangement counted as productive if the CDR3 had no stop codons and remained in frame with V and J, and every other rearrangement counted as non-productive. Following IMGT convention, CDR3 was defined as the stretch from the second conserved V-encoded cysteine up to the conserved J-encoded phenylalanine. The earlier analysis of about 610 of the donors excluded any sequence lacking an unambiguous match to a single V gene segment. In an earlier analysis of about 590 of the donors, a V segment was called functional when productive rearrangements were above 56.7%, and segregating when the standard deviation between donors exceeded 5%. A statistical classification framework was built to diagnose cytomegalovirus status from the catalog of TCR beta chain sequences. A later analysis assigned V and J genes by comparing TCR nucleotide sequences with IMGT/GENE-DB human TR gene sequences. A later analysis assigned CDR3 sequences and most-parsimonious VDJ recombination scenarios with the TCRdist pipeline. In a later analysis, every TCR beta chain was defined by the combination of its CDR3 amino acid sequence and its V-gene family, and reads without a unique V-gene family were dropped. As a way to deal with suspected cross-contamination and a sequencing artifact, a later analysis dropped nearly 600 nucleotide sequences that were highly shared and had low generation probability. In a later analysis, a clonal expansion index for each public chain was calculated from normalized within-repertoire ranks of inferred template counts. In a later analysis, generation probabilities were computed with a VDJ recombination model fitted to out-of-frame rearrangements, and the resulting probabilities were checked against IGoR. A later analysis scored TCR-TCR, TCR-HLA and TCR-CMV co-occurrence with hypergeometric tests, applying a repertoire-size bias correction to TCR pairs. In a later analysis, false discovery rates were estimated by permuting HLA or CMV assignments 20 times. In a later analysis, co-occurring TCRs were grouped with DBSCAN, and TCRdist sequence similarity was added when clustering was performed within HLA-allele-positive subsets. Repertoires with fewer than 30,000 or more than 120,000 public chains were left out of co-occurrence clustering, as were roughly five repertoires with anomalous nucleotide sharing. As stored in TCRdb, this immuneACCESS dataset retains in-frame rearrangements with V and J assigned. A fraction of the clones does not appear; measured against another copy, unresolved V genes explain less than half of the discrepancy, and the remainder lacks a known reason. That table gives V, J and clone size, and the DNA gave D and trimming. The sample table records 110,000 or so clones; about 80% of these occur just once. The ten largest account for 7.7% of the sample.

Only a few counts were recorded for this clone. Its antigen is still unknown. It has no much larger one-base neighbor in the sample; base qualities were not kept. Including cysteine and phenylalanine, the CDR3 has 14 amino acids. Of all the DNA, just the CDR3 is kept, 42 bases in frame from base 1. According to the germline V gene (reference sequence), CDR1 reads MNHEY and CDR2 reads SMNVEV. The trim is 1 base for V and 3 bases for J, with a gap of 7 bases between the germline ends. The cohort consisted of 650 to 850 healthy bone marrow donors. At the time of sampling, all cohort members were nominally healthy, though unrecorded immune exposures were likely present. The donor tested CMV seropositive, placing the donor among the approximately 290 seropositive members of the cohort. A peripheral blood sample was collected from each donor, and TCR beta sequencing was performed on peripheral blood mononuclear cells. Genomic DNA was extracted from the blood cell samples with the Qiagen DNeasy Blood Extraction Kit.

The sequencing input was PBMCs. This clonotype was obtained from a woman aged 45-59 years in good health and CMV-seropositive. The rearrangement combines TRBV27 with TRBJ2-1; the D gene identity is not certain. The nucleotide sequence reads as follows: TGTGCCAGCAGTTTATACAGCTACTACAATGAGCAGTTCTTC. It translates to CASSLYSYYNEQFF.